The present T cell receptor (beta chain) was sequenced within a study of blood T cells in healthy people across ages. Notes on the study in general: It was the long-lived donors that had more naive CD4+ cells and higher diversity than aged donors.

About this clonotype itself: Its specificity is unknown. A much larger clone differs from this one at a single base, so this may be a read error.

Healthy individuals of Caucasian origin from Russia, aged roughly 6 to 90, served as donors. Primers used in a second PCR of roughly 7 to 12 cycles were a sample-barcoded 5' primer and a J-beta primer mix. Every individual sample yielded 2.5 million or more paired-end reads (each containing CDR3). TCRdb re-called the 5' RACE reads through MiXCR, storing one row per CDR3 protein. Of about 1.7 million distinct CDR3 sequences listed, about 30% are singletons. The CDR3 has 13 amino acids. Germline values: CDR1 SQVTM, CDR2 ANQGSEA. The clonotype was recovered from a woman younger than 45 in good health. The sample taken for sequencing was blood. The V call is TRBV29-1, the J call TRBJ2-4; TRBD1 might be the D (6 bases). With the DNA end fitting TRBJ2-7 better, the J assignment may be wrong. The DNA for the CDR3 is TGCGGCGTTGAGCAGGGACAATACTACGAGCAGTACTTC. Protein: CGVEQGQYYEQYF.